Given below is one TCR delta chain in context. Its target is unknown. The entry originates in a study of Vδ1+ human thymocytes. Notes on the study in general: Highly polyclonal TRG and TRD repertoires with Gaussian CDR3 length distributions appeared in thymus.

Sequences come from RNA converted to cDNA by reverse transcription. Multiplex PCR used pooled V-gene forward primers and a constant-region reverse primer to amplify CDR3s. TCRdb re-called the multiplex PCR reads using CATT. Of around 60,000 delta-chain clones in the sample, around 16% were seen once. The J segment lost 4 bases and the V segment lost 3 bases, leaving 21 bases of the junction unmatched. The germline CDR1 and CDR2 sequences are TSWWSYY and QGS. There are 20 residues in the CDR3. This clonotype was sampled from a girl under three years old who had congenital heart surgery. The sequencing sample was made of Vdelta1+ gamma-delta thymocytes from the thymus. The subset here: FACS-sorted CD3+ TCRalphabeta- TCRVdelta1+ TCRVdelta2- thymocytes. The chain combines TRDV1 with TRDJ1, with TRDD2 matching 9 bases. CDR3 in DNA: TGTGCTCTTGGGGATCCCCTCCTTCCTACGAGTCCTACGCTTGACGATAAACTCATCTTT. Amino acids: CALGDPLLPTSPTLDDKLIF.